Following are 23 T cell receptor beta chains from one sample sequenced in a study of T cells in Graves' hyperthyroidism and ophthalmopathy (dated by TCRdb to the late 2010s). Libraries came from multiplex PCR. The instrument given in TCRdb is Illumina HiSeq 2000. TCR beta CDR3 regions were amplified from RNA transcripts. The first round of RT-PCR for the TCR CDR3 was performed with the HTBI primer set and the Qiagen OneStep RT-PCR kit. TCRdb handled the public reads itself, with Q25 trimming in fastp and clone calling in MiXCR, and kept productive beta chains. CDR3 protein duplicates are merged, each entry listing the most common genes and DNA. This sample lists about 610,000 distinct CDR3 sequences; around 15% were detected once. Around 4% of the sample comes from the top ten. Input material: blood. These receptors all come from a woman aged 40 to 50 with Graves' ophthalmopathy.

This clonotype has only a few counts. V and J are TRBV7-9 and TRBJ2-7; D gene unclear. The CDR3 length is 14 residues. V was shortened by 4 bases and J by 2 bases, with 12 bases between the two germline ends. Germline V gene sequence: CDR1 SEHNR, CDR2 FQNEAQ (reference sequence). This chain's CDR3 is CASSSRLPPYEQYF. The CDR3 bases are TGTGCCAGCAGCTCCCGGTTGCCCCCCTACGAGCAGTACTTC.

V usage is TRBV12-3 or TRBV12-4 and J usage is TRBJ1-1; D is uncertain. This CDR3 spans 15 amino acids. V was cut by 5 bases and J by 5 bases, with 18 bases left in between. In nucleotides, the CDR3 is TGTGCCAGCAGTCCTCCCGATGGGCGCGAAACTGAAGCTTTCTTT. This translates into CASSPPDGRETEAFF.

This clonotype occurred a few times. This chain connects TRBV7-9 to TRBJ1-2, with D hard to call. The CDR3 consists of 14 residues. V was cut by 3 bases and J by 5 bases, with 13 bases left in between. CDR1 and CDR2 (germline): SEHNR, FQNEAQ (reference sequence). CDR3 DNA sequence: TGTGCCAGCAGCTTCGGGGAAGAATTTTATGGCTACACCTTC. Its translation: CASSFGEEFYGYTF.

This clonotype was observed many times. The DNA of the CDR3 is TGTGCCAGCAGTGACAGGGGGCGGCAAGAGACCCAGTACTTC. Encoded protein: CASSDRGRQETQYF. This sequence joins TRBV12-3 or TRBV12-4 and TRBJ2-5, with 10 nucleotides matching TRBD1. The J segment lost 2 bases and the V segment lost 5 bases, leaving 2 bases of the junction unmatched. This CDR3 is 14 amino acids long.

The genes are TRBV28 and TRBJ2-2; 7 nucleotides agree with TRBD2. V was clipped by 5 bases and J by 5 bases; unmatched bases: 11. The length of the CDR3 is 16 residues. Germline assignment: CDR1 MDHEN and CDR2 SYDVKM. The CDR3 reads CASSPHASGLTGELFF. In DNA form, the CDR3 reads TGTGCCAGCAGTCCCCATGCTAGCGGACTTACCGGGGAGCTGTTTTTT.

The table lists this clonotype with a few counts. V and J are TRBV5-4 and TRBJ2-1; TRBD2 aligns across 9 bases. V gave up 3 bases and J gave up 9 bases; unmatched junction bases: 10. This CDR3 has 15 amino acids. Germline assignment: CDR1 SGHNT and CDR2 YYREEE (reference sequence). CDR3 in amino acids: CASSSASGGLGEQFF. The CDR3 nucleotides read TGTGCCAGCAGCTCCGCCAGCGGGGGGTTGGGTGAGCAGTTCTTC.

This clonotype came up a few times. The chain is built from TRBV20-1 and TRBJ2-7, with D hard to call. Germline CDR1 DFQATT, CDR2 SNEGSKA (reference sequence). The V gene lost 3 bases and the J gene lost 0 bases, with 15 bases spanning the gap. The CDR3 runs 15 residues. This CDR3 is CSARDRDGSSYEQYF. For the CDR3, the DNA is TGCAGTGCTAGGGACCGAGACGGTAGCTCCTACGAGCAGTACTTC.

The table lists this clonotype with many counts. This sequence joins TRBV6-5 and TRBJ2-7, with 8 bases lining up with TRBD2. This CDR3 has 15 amino acids. Germline values: CDR1 MNHEY, CDR2 SVGAGI. The V and J ends lost 0 bases and 2 bases, in that order; junction bases with no gene match: 3. CDR3 DNA sequence: TGTGCCAGCAGTTACTCGTTAGCGGGAACCTACGAGCAGTACTTC. Protein product: CASSYSLAGTYEQYF.

This clonotype was counted ten times or more. CDR3 protein: CATSIDRQGGYTF. As DNA, the CDR3 is TGTGCCACCAGCATAGATCGGCAGGGGGGCTACACCTTC. V and J are TRBV15 and TRBJ1-2, with TRBD1 as a possible D gene (6 bases). Germline lookup yields CDR1 LNHNV and CDR2 YYDKDF (reference sequence). This CDR3 is 13 amino acids long. The V and J ends lost 4 bases and 8 bases respectively, with 14 bases between them.

The sample holds many counts of this clonotype. The chain joins TRBV6-2 or TRBV6-3 to TRBJ1-3; D is unresolved. The CDR3 totals 14 residues. The germline V gene has CDR1 MNHEY and CDR2 SVGEGT. V lost 6 bases and J 0 bases, leaving 9 bases between the germline ends. In DNA form, the CDR3 reads TGTGCCAGCAGACCAGGCCACTCTGGAAACACCATATATTTT. Translated: CASRPGHSGNTIYF.

This rearrangement joins TRBV6-2 or TRBV6-3 to TRBJ2-7, with 11 bases that match TRBD2. V lost 0 bases, J lost 0 bases, and 7 bases stayed unmatched. This CDR3 comprises 18 residues. Germline V gives CDR1 MNHEY, CDR2 SVGEGT. The CDR3 DNA reads TGTGCCAGCAGTTACTCGATAGCGGGAGGGGCCGTCTCCTACGAGCAGTACTTC. Residues: CASSYSIAGGAVSYEQYF.

In its sample, this clonotype was seen many times. The chain links TRBV6-1 to TRBJ2-5; D is possibly TRBD1 (6 bases). The V and J ends lost 5 bases and 7 bases respectively, with 11 bases between them. The CDR3 totals 12 residues. Germline CDR1 and CDR2: MNHNS and SASEGT. CDR3 bases: TGTGCCAGCAGTAAGGGACACGGGACCCAGTACTTC. Amino acids: CASSKGHGTQYF.

Ten or more counts support this clonotype. The rearrangement uses TRBV5-1 and TRBJ1-2; D gene ambiguous. Trimming took 5 bases from V and 8 from J, leaving 13 bases between them. Per the germline V gene, CDR1 is SGHRS and CDR2 is YFSETQ. This CDR3 has 12 residues. The CDR3 loop is CASRRQNWGYTF. The CDR3 DNA reads TGCGCCAGCAGAAGGCAGAACTGGGGCTACACCTTC.

In this sample, this clonotype turned up many times. The chain recombines TRBV6-1 with TRBJ2-5; unclear D gene. CDR3 length: 13 residues. Trimming removed 2 bases from V and 3 bases from J, with 7 bases in between. Germline values: CDR1 MNHNS, CDR2 SASEGT. CDR3: CASSENGEETQYF. Here the CDR3 DNA reads TGTGCCAGCAGTGAAAACGGAGAAGAGACCCAGTACTTC.

This clonotype was counted ten times or more. The chain combines TRBV12-3 or TRBV12-4 with TRBJ1-2, with 8 bases that match TRBD1. The CDR3 is made up of 17 amino acids. V was clipped by 4 bases and J by 8 bases; unmatched bases: 18. CDR3 coding DNA: TGTGCCAGCAGTTCCACCCGTTACGGGCAGGGGGCGCGCGGCTACACCTTC. Translation gives CASSSTRYGQGARGYTF.

This clonotype was counted many times. The chain couples TRBV2 to TRBJ1-2; D gene uncertain. Germline V gene sequence: CDR1 SNHLY, CDR2 FYNNEI. Trimming removed 6 bases at V and 3 bases at J, with 14 bases between. The CDR3 runs 14 residues. CDR3 sequence reads: CASRNPIPDYGYTF. CDR3 bases: TGTGCCAGCAGGAACCCGATACCTGACTATGGCTACACCTTC.

This clonotype was observed many times. The genes are TRBV30 and TRBJ1-1, with D possibly TRBD1 on 6 matching bases. Trimming stripped 5 bases from V and 1 base from J, with 11 bases between. Per the germline V gene, CDR1 is GTSNPN and CDR2 is SVGIG (reference sequence). The CDR3 has 13 amino acids. This CDR3 is CAWGQGPNTEAFF. CDR3 sequence (DNA): TGTGCCTGGGGCCAGGGGCCGAACACTGAAGCTTTCTTT. The full variable domain, in which reference TRBV30 and TRBJ1-1 provide the parts outside the CDR3, is SQTIHQWPATLVQPVGSPLSLECTVEGTSNPNLYWYRQAAGRGLQLLFYSVGIGQISSEVPQNLSASRPQDRQFILSSKKLLLSDSGFYLCAWGQGPNTEAFFGQGTRLTVV.

This chain connects TRBV4-3 to TRBJ2-2; D not resolved. The CDR3 contains 16 residues. Germline V lookup: CDR1 LGHNA, CDR2 YSLEER. Trimming pared 0 bases from V and 4 bases from J, leaving 12 bases between. CDR3 residues: CASSQDVGLRTGELFF. The DNA for the CDR3 is TGCGCCAGCAGCCAAGATGTAGGGTTGCGCACCGGGGAGCTGTTTTTT.

This clonotype was seen many times. The chain joins TRBV29-1 to TRBJ1-2; D not certain. Between the trimmed V and J ends, which lost 6 bases and 4 bases, there was a span of 15 bases. CDR3 length equals 13 residues. Per the germline V gene, CDR1 is SQVTM and CDR2 is ANQGSEA. CDR3 residues: CSVSDPGGYGYTF. Here the CDR3 DNA reads TGCAGCGTCTCCGACCCGGGCGGCTATGGCTACACCTTC.

Of note for this clonotype: Just one base apart from a much larger clone, this may be a read error. The rearrangement uses TRBV6-5 and TRBJ2-6, with a tentative D call TRBD2 (5 bases). CDR1 MNHEY and CDR2 SVGAGI come from the germline V gene. The CDR3 consists of 16 residues. The CDR3 DNA sequence: TGTGCCAGCAGTTACTCAGGGAGCTCTTGGGCCAACGTCCTGACTTTC. Its translation: CASSYSGSSWANVLTF.

Ten or more counts support this clonotype. The chain joins TRBV7-2 to TRBJ2-2; no definite D call. The CDR3 runs to 14 residues. Between the trimmed V and J ends, which lost 7 bases and 4 bases, there was a span of 13 bases. Germline V gives CDR1 SGHTA, CDR2 FQGNSA. As DNA, the CDR3 is TGTGCCAGCACTGGTTCATTGGTCACCGGGGAGCTGTTTTTT. It specifies CASTGSLVTGELFF.

This clonotype came up many times. The chain recombines TRBV20-1 with TRBJ2-7; 10 nucleotides align to TRBD2. Per the germline V gene, CDR1 is DFQATT and CDR2 is SNEGSKA (reference sequence). CDR3 length: 16 residues. Trimming removed 6 bases from V and 7 bases from J; junction bases left unmatched: 18. CDR3 coding DNA: TGCAGTGCGCAGAATCTAGCGGGAGCTCCCATCGGGGAGCAGTACTTC. Its protein is CSAQNLAGAPIGEQYF.

The chain couples TRBV3-1 to TRBJ2-7, with 8 bases lining up with TRBD2. Germline lookup yields CDR1 LGHDT and CDR2 YNNKEL (reference sequence). The J segment lost 5 bases and the V segment lost 4 bases, leaving 7 bases of the junction unmatched. The CDR3 spans 14 residues. CDR3 sequence: CASSPSGRINEQYF. The CDR3 DNA reads as TGTGCCAGCAGCCCCAGCGGGAGAATCAACGAGCAGTACTTC.